This T cell receptor (beta chain) comes out of a study of beta chain features in type 1 diabetes. Expressed TCRB transcripts were sequenced after all isolated RNA was converted to cDNA. TCRdb keeps only in-frame clones here, not all; method: immunoSEQ multiplex PCR. The data hold 400,000 to 450,000 clones, with 11% to 15% observed a single time. CDR3 length: 15 amino acids. CDR1 SQVTM and CDR2 ANQGSEA come from the germline V gene. V gave up 3 bases and J gave up 1 base; unmatched junction bases: 7. On average, the one heparinised blood draw given by each donor was around 110 mL. Via CD45RO/CCR7/CD25/CD127/CD95/CD27, cells of the CD4+ naive, central memory, regulatory and stem cell-like memory subsets were sorted.

The sample taken for sequencing was naive CD4+ T cells from blood. The clonotype was recovered from a man in his thirties or forties in good health. The J gene is TRBJ2-3, the V gene TRBV29-1; 7 bases map to TRBD1. DNA for the CDR3: TGCAGCGTTGACCGACAGGGCAAAGGCACAGATACGCAGTATTTT. As protein: CSVDRQGKGTDTQYF.